The clone carrying this T cell receptor beta chain was recorded at least ten times. The antigen is undetermined. Because this beta chain is a stray read in a library intended to capture alpha chains, its abundance should not be given much weight. This sample was included in a study of spatial heterogeneity in lung cancer. Study summary: Counts of TCR transcripts in tumor regions tracked strongly with a T cell module score that came from matched bulk RNA-seq. The mean occurrence of each unique TCR and UMI combination in raw reads exceeded 9.5. Notes on the study in general: Counts that tracked tumor mutation counts were those of expanded intratumoral alpha and beta TCRs.

Regarding time point: sample taken at primary tumor resection. Donation came from around 72 patients with untreated early-stage non-small cell lung cancer. Sequencing covered unsorted whole RNA taken from tumor, nontumor lung or frozen PBMC. TCRdb reprocessed the 5' RACE reads with MiXCR, giving one entry per CDR3 protein. The sample consists of 6,000 to 9,500 distinct CDR3 sequences, just over 8% of them appearing once. Germline V gene lookup returns CDR1 SGHVS and CDR2 FNYEAQ. V was pared by 0 bases and J by 3 bases, with 4 bases of the junction left unmatched. This CDR3 contains 16 residues. The sample consisted of lung tumor tissue, taken at surgery. The chain joins TRBV7-6 to TRBJ2-1; TRBD2 aligns across 8 bases. This receptor was identified in a male donor with early-stage non-small cell lung cancer. As DNA, the CDR3 is TGTGCCAGCAGCTTAGCGGCTAGCGGGTTCTACAATGAGCAGTTCTTC. It translates to CASSLAASGFYNEQFF. Combining the CDR3 with reference TRBV7-6 and TRBJ2-1 gives the whole variable domain GAGVSQSPRYKVTKRGQDVALRCDPISGHVSLYWYRQALGQGPEFLTYFNYEAQQDKSGLPNDRFSAERPEGSISTLTIQRTEQRDSAMYRCASSLAASGFYNEQFFGPGTRLTVL.